This TCR beta chain was found in a study of T cell responses to AZD1222 COVID-19 vaccine. Study-level findings and limits: Only 5 or 6 people who got AZD1222 tested seropositive at baseline. Sampled repertoires all dated from after the peak T cell response.

Sequenced by immunoSEQ multiplex PCR; TCRdb stores in-frame clones only, minus some. The profile shows 120,000 to 150,000 clones, 75% to 95% of them singletons. V lost 3 bases to trimming and J lost 1 base, with 9 bases between them. The CDR3 length is 14 residues. In germline, CDR1 is MNHEY, CDR2 SVGAGI. About this clone: Its antigen remains unidentified.

The rearrangement joins TRBV6-5 to TRBJ1-1; a possible D gene is TRBD1 (6 bases). The receptor was derived from an adult in good health. Specimen: peripheral blood, collected on day 0 of MenACWY control vaccination. This CDR3 is CASSYQQGNTEAFF. In DNA, the CDR3 is TGTGCCAGCAGTTATCAACAGGGGAACACTGAAGCTTTCTTT.